Only a few counts were recorded for the clone carrying this T cell receptor beta chain. What it binds is not known. The germline V gene encodes CDR1 MDHEN and CDR2 SYDVKM. Trimming took off 3 bases at V and 9 bases at J, with 9 bases between the two ends. The CDR3 covers 12 residues. This entry belongs to a study of post-analysis software for immune sequencing data. Study information: Some patients lacked subtype; others had relapsing-remitting, secondary progressive or progressive-relapsing disease.

Carried by the TCR beta cDNA libraries were unique molecular identifiers. Yield was some 500,000 cDNA molecules from around 1 to 10 million T cells. TCRdb fed the PCR reads into MiXCR, producing one record per CDR3 protein. The table records 750,000 to 900,000 distinct CDR3 sequences, more than 45% of them present only once. The study, taken as a whole, reports: Among 4 or 5 TRBV segments more frequent in patients than controls were TRBV5-6, TRBV5-1 and TRBV20-1. Comparison with controls showed significantly lower normalized Chao1 diversity in multiple sclerosis patients.

Material for sequencing was blood. The sequence was collected from a girl aged 5 to 17 with multiple sclerosis. The chain couples TRBV28 to TRBJ2-1; D is ambiguous. Written as DNA, the CDR3 is TGTGCCAGCAGTTTTACGGGTCCTGAGCAGTTCTTC. Its protein is CASSFTGPEQFF.